This entry describes one T cell receptor (beta chain). This record belongs to a study of blood T cell repertoires in COVID-19. Study details: T cells, B-cell-depleted T cells, or PBMCs provided the cDNA or gDNA that served as material.

The germline CDR1 and CDR2 sequences are SGHRS and YFSETQ. This CDR3 comprises 16 residues. Unmatched junction bases numbered 12, after V lost 3 bases and J lost 8 bases. Clones were read by immunoSEQ multiplex PCR, and TCRdb kept only the in-frame ones, dropping some. The sample contains a few hundred thousand clones, approximately 85% of which appear only once. The clonotype was recovered from a woman in her 70s with COVID-19, enrolled during active disease. The specimen sequenced was peripheral blood. The chain is built from TRBV5-1 and TRBJ2-1, with 9 bases identical to TRBD2. The CDR3 DNA sequence: TGCGCCAGCAGCTCGTCTCGACTCGCGGGGGGGGATGAGCAGTTCTTC. Encoded protein: CASSSSRLAGGDEQFF. Together with reference TRBV5-1 and TRBJ2-1, the CDR3 gives the full variable domain: KAGVTQTPRYLIKTRGQQVTLSCSPISGHRSVSWYQQTPGQGLQFLFEYFSETQRNKGNFPGRFSGRQFSNSRSEMNVSTLELGDSALYLCASSSSRLAGGDEQFFGPGTRLTVL.